Listed here is a single T cell receptor (beta chain). The CDR3 consists of 18 residues. V was shortened by 3 bases and J by 0 bases, with 15 bases between the two germline ends. Germline values: CDR1 MDHEN, CDR2 SYDVKM. The sample originates from a study of T cell changes during pregnancy in multiple sclerosis. Sequencing was performed with immunoSEQ multiplex PCR; in TCRdb, only in-frame clones are kept and a portion is missing. The sample has approximately 53,000 clones, around 87% seen once. The rearrangement links TRBV28 to TRBJ1-6, with D possibly matching TRBD1 (5 bases). This receptor was identified in a female donor in good health, enrolled as a control in a pregnancy study. The sample consisted of peripheral blood, taken after pregnancy. CDR3: CASSFLGTGLSYNSPLHF. As DNA, the CDR3 is TGTGCCAGCAGTTTCTTAGGAACAGGCCTCTCCTATAATTCACCCCTCCACTTT.